These 10 T cell receptor beta chains were all obtained from the same sample, sequenced in a study of T-cell reconstitution after alpha-beta-depleted transplantation in children. Library preparation (for TCRbeta) was performed with unique molecular identifiers. TCRdb reprocessed the PCR reads via MiXCR and lists one record per CDR3 protein. The sample lists around 190,000 distinct CDR3 sequences, approximately 6.9% seen once, with just over 5.5% in the top ten. The sequencing used PBMCs, collected before TCRalphabeta/CD19-depleted stem cell transplant. These receptors came from a boy aged 2 to 10 with acute lymphoblastic leukemia, due to receive a stem cell transplant.

This clonotype was detected many times. This chain links TRBV12-3 or TRBV12-4 with TRBJ1-4; the D gene is possibly TRBD1 (5 bases). The CDR3 runs 15 residues. V was pared by 5 bases and J by 5 bases, with 15 bases between. The DNA for the CDR3 is TGTGCCAGCAGTCTGGGGACCGCTGGGAATGAAAAACTGTTTTTT. Amino acid sequence: CASSLGTAGNEKLFF.

V usage is TRBV3-1 and J usage is TRBJ1-6; D gene uncertain. The germline V gene has CDR1 LGHDT and CDR2 YNNKEL (reference sequence). V dropped 1 base and J dropped 8 bases, with 12 bases sitting between them. The CDR3 extends over 15 amino acids. In nucleotides, the CDR3 is TGTGCCAGCAGCCAAGGCTCCCTTGGAGATTCACCCCTCCACTTT. Translated, it gives CASSQGSLGDSPLHF. Supplemented by reference TRBV3-1 and TRBJ1-6, the full variable domain reads DTAVSQTPKYLVTQMGNDKSIKCEQNLGHDTMYWYKQDSKKFLKIMFSYNNKELIINETVPNRFSPKSPDKAHLNLHINSLELGDSAVYFCASSQGSLGDSPLHFGNGTRLTVT.

This clonotype was recorded many times. The J gene is TRBJ1-4, the V gene TRBV14; D is ambiguous. The CDR3 runs to 12 residues. The ends were cut back, 1 base at V and 10 bases at J, with 7 bases in the middle. The germline V gene encodes CDR1 SGHDN and CDR2 FVKESK. CDR3 sequence reads: CASSQGGRKLFF. For the CDR3, the DNA is TGTGCCAGCAGCCAAGGTGGGCGAAAACTGTTTTTT.

V gene TRBV29-1 combines with J gene TRBJ1-1, with D possibly TRBD1 on 6 matching bases. The CDR3 contains 14 residues. V was pared by 4 bases and J by 5 bases, with 17 bases between. Germline-derived CDR1 and CDR2 are SQVTM and ANQGSEA. CDR3 amino acids: CSVVIWRGSTEAFF. In DNA form, the CDR3 reads TGCAGCGTTGTCATTTGGAGGGGGAGTACTGAAGCTTTCTTT. Based on the CDR3 plus reference TRBV29-1 and TRBJ1-1, the full variable domain is SAVISQKPSRDICQRGTSLTIQCQVDSQVTMMFWYRQQPGQSLTLIATANQGSEATYESGFVIDKFPISRPNLTFSTLTVSNMSPEDSSIYLCSVVIWRGSTEAFFGQGTRLTVV.

This clonotype was observed many times. V is TRBV7-8 and J is TRBJ2-1, with 8 nucleotides matching TRBD1. The V gene end was trimmed by 4 bases and the J gene end by 2 bases; junction bases not matched to a gene: 4. CDR1 is SGHVS and CDR2 is FQNEAQ in the germline V gene. CDR3 length: 15 amino acids. The chain's CDR3 is CASSSRDRPYNEQFF. The CDR3 nucleotides are TGTGCCAGCAGCTCTCGGGACAGGCCCTACAATGAGCAGTTCTTC.

This clonotype was counted ten times or more. The chain couples TRBV5-6 to TRBJ2-1; 7 bases line up with TRBD2. J was trimmed by 5 bases and V by 4 bases; bases with no gene match: 6. The CDR3 length is 14 residues. Germline-derived CDR1 and CDR2 are SGHDT and YYEEEE. The chain's CDR3 is CASSNGRVNNEQFF. The CDR3 region has the DNA TGTGCCAGCAGCAATGGGAGGGTGAACAATGAGCAGTTCTTC.

Regarding this clonotype: With a much larger clone just one base away, this may be a read error. The chain links TRBV10-2 to TRBJ2-4; TRBD1 is a possible D gene (5 bases). The CDR3 has 19 amino acids. V lost 6 bases and J 2 bases, leaving 26 bases between the germline ends. Germline CDR1 and CDR2: WSHSY and SAAADI. The CDR3 is CASSLIAGLPNLTKNIQYF. CDR3 in DNA: TGCGCCAGCAGCCTCATCGCAGGGTTACCGAACTTAACCAAAAACATTCAGTACTTC.

This clonotype has a count of ten or more. Written as DNA, the CDR3 is TGTGCCAGCAGTAAATCAGGGGGCTTCTACGAGCAGTACTTC. This codes for CASSKSGGFYEQYF. This chain joins TRBV28 and TRBJ2-7; 8 bases are shared with TRBD1. After removal of 5 bases from V and 3 bases from J, the junction contained 6 bases not matched to a gene. This CDR3 has 14 residues. CDR1 is MDHEN and CDR2 is SYDVKM in the germline V gene.

This clonotype has at least ten counts. This chain joins TRBV27 and TRBJ2-7; no definite D call. Germline V CDR1 and CDR2: MNHEY, SMNVEV (reference sequence). The CDR3 has 18 residues. Trimming shortened V by 4 bases and J by 1 base, and 23 bases separated the two germline ends. CDR3 loop: CASSSTGLRIPESYEQYF. The CDR3 DNA reads as TGTGCCAGCAGTTCCACTGGGCTTAGGATCCCGGAATCCTACGAGCAGTACTTC.

Only a few counts were recorded for this clonotype. The chain couples TRBV20-1 to TRBJ2-1, with 8 nucleotides matching TRBD2. Germline trimming cut 6 bases from V and 9 bases from J; bases unmatched to any gene: 10. The CDR3 loop spans 13 amino acids. Germline V gives CDR1 DFQATT, CDR2 SNEGSKA (reference sequence). The CDR3 bases are TGCAGTGCGGACGGCGGGGGGTCAGGTGAGCAGTTCTTC. Amino acids: CSADGGGSGEQFF.